This T cell receptor beta chain was recovered during a study of Graves' ophthalmopathy and Graves' hyperthyroidism. Amplified TCR beta CDR3 regions were obtained using RNA transcripts as template. After a first-round RT-PCR with HTBI primers, a second-round multiplex PCR was run. Each CDR3 protein is one row after TCRdb ran MiXCR on the multiplex PCR reads. The table records approximately 210,000 distinct CDR3 sequences, roughly 21% of them present only once. This CDR3 spans 15 amino acids. The junction had 7 bases not matched to a gene; V was cut back by 6 bases and J by 6 bases. CDR1 and CDR2 (germline): DFQATT, SNEGSKA (reference sequence). Excluded: other autoimmune disease, uncontrolled infection, pregnancy or lactation. The table lists this clonotype with a few counts.

The source material was peripheral blood. The genes are TRBV20-1 and TRBJ2-1; 14 nucleotides match TRBD2. This clonotype was obtained from a woman aged 45-65 years with Graves' ophthalmopathy. CDR3 amino acids: CSAGTSGSPPNEQFF. CDR3 nucleotides: TGCAGTGCAGGGACTAGCGGGAGCCCCCCCAATGAGCAGTTCTTC.